This T cell receptor (beta chain) was observed in a study of blood T cell repertoires in COVID-19 (TCRdb year 2020). Background for the entire study: Samples covering the acute and convalescent phases of COVID-19 were provided by collaborators in the United States, Italy and Spain. The material from the prospective study consisted of cDNA or gDNA derived from T cells, B-cell-depleted T cells, or PBMCs. The dataset comprised deeply sampled blood TCRbeta repertoires from subjects exposed to, actively infected with, or recovered from COVID-19. The repertoires were released in a freely available public database intended as a resource for research on the immune response to SARS-CoV-2. The samples were drawn from two sources: the first 160 participants of the ongoing ImmuneRACE study, and fewer than 1,500 subjects contributed by 6 global collaborators. The sample metadata nearly always contained a de-identified subject ID, COVID-19 status, age in years and sex. Where available, HLA class I and class II types were obtained from metadata supplied by the sample provider rather than from assay-based typing.

Whole blood was collected in K2EDTA tubes by collaborating institutions according to the institutions' own protocols. For TCRbeta analysis, collaborators shipped samples in one of three forms: frozen whole blood, isolated PBMCs, or DNA extracted from either of those sample types. The paper as a whole reports these results and caveats: Clinical and demographic metadata were provided uncurated, with the amount varying by source and participant.

Note on this clone: Which antigen it targets is not known. No base quality information exists; no much larger clone differs at one position.

The CDR3 covers 18 residues, taking in both the cysteine and the phenylalanine. Just the 54-base CDR3 DNA is kept, in frame starting at base 1. V and J are truncated by 5 bases and 2 bases respectively, leaving an intervening sequence of 19 bases. From a lookup of the germline V gene (reference sequence), CDR1 and CDR2 are MNHEY and SMNVEV. The immunoSEQ Assay, a bias-controlled multiplex PCR, was used to amplify TCRbeta CDR3 regions from genomic DNA. As for the original processing: The number of nucleated cells in each sample was estimated by amplification of reference gene primers within the assay. To quantify the absolute abundance of each unique TCRbeta CDR3 rearrangement, sequence reads were collapsed and filtered. For each sample, productive Simpson clonality was calculated as the square root of Simpson's diversity index across productive rearrangements. Drawn from immuneACCESS, this table holds only the in-frame rearrangements with V and J called that TCRdb kept. Clones are partly lost; checked studies trace under half to an unresolved V gene and leave the rest unexplained. V, J and clone size are those of that table, while D and trimming were read from the DNA. The table for this sample lists fewer than 120,000 clones; 60% to 80% of them were counted only once. The ten top clones hold approximately 16% of the sample.

The sequence came from a woman at least 80 years old with active or convalescent COVID-19. Sample: peripheral blood. The chain joins TRBV27 to TRBJ2-6; the best D guess is TRBD1, with 7 bases matching. The CDR3 reads as follows: CASSPHNRGGTGANVLTF. The nucleotide sequence is given as TGTGCCAGCAGTCCACACAACAGGGGAGGCACTGGGGCCAACGTCCTGACTTTC. With the rest looked up from the reference TRBV27 and TRBJ2-6 genes rather than sequenced, the full variable domain is EAQVTQNPRYLITVTGKKLTVTCSQNMNHEYMSWYRQDPGLGLRQIYYSMNVEVTDKGDVPEGYKVSRKEKRNFPLILESPSPNQTSLYFCASSPHNRGGTGANVLTFGAGSRLTVL.